These 18 T cell receptor beta chains were sequenced from one sample in a study of cytomegalovirus exposure and HLA in healthy donors. Primers for the PCR totalled 60 Vbeta and 13 Jbeta. Using immunoSEQ multiplex PCR, the repertoire was profiled, and TCRdb retains in-frame clones only, with some absent. This sample has a few hundred thousand clones, with just over 75% found just once. Sequencing used PBMCs. The receptors derive from an older woman in good health and CMV-seropositive.

CDR3 nucleotide sequence: TGTGCCAGCAGCATGTCCCAGCGATACAATGAGCAGTTCTTC. It yields the protein CASSMSQRYNEQFF. The rearrangement joins TRBV9 to TRBJ2-1; D remains ambiguous. V was pared by 4 bases and J by 4 bases, with 12 bases between. There are 14 residues in the CDR3. Germline V lookup: CDR1 SGDLS, CDR2 YYNGEE.

The CDR3 is CASGDRVTGELFF. DNA for the CDR3: TGCGCCAGCGGAGACAGGGTCACCGGGGAGCTGTTTTTT. The J gene is TRBJ2-2, the V gene TRBV5-1, with 7 positions matching TRBD1. The CDR3 runs to 13 residues. The V gene's germline CDR1 is SGHRS and CDR2 YFSETQ. Trimming at V came to 7 bases and at J to 4 bases, leaving 4 bases not matched to a gene.

The chain combines TRBV7-8 with TRBJ1-2, with D maybe TRBD1 (5 bases). The ends were cut back, 2 bases at V and 8 bases at J, with 12 bases in the middle. CDR1 and CDR2 from the germline V gene are SGHVS and FQNEAQ. The CDR3 consists of 13 residues. As DNA, the CDR3 is TGTGCCAGCAGCTTACGAACAGGAAAAGGCTACACCTTC. The encoded protein is CASSLRTGKGYTF.

This clone was observed once. The chain recombines TRBV5-4 with TRBJ2-1, with a possible D match to TRBD2 (6 bases). V was clipped by 4 bases and J by 5 bases, with 13 bases between them. Per the germline V gene, CDR1 is SGHNT and CDR2 is YYREEE (reference sequence). The CDR3 extends over 14 amino acids. CDR3 in amino acids: CASSPIGGNNEQFF. DNA of the CDR3: TGTGCCAGCAGCCCGATCGGGGGTAACAATGAGCAGTTCTTC. Complete variable domain (other parts from reference TRBV5-4 and TRBJ2-1): ETGVTQSPTHLIKTRGQQVTLRCSSQSGHNTVSWYQQALGQGPQFIFQYYREEENGRGNFPPRFSGLQFPNYSSELNVNALELDDSALYLCASSPIGGNNEQFFGPGTRLTVL.

V and J are TRBV4-3 and TRBJ2-7, with 8 bases lining up with TRBD1. CDR1 and CDR2 from the germline V gene are LGHNA and YSLEER. This CDR3 comprises 15 residues. With V trimmed by 0 bases and J by 6 bases, 7 bases remained unmatched. The DNA of the CDR3 is TGCGCCAGCAGCCAAGATTTGGGCGGGACAGGCGAGCAGTACTTC. Its translation: CASSQDLGGTGEQYF.

V is TRBV30 and J is TRBJ2-3; 12 bases match TRBD2. The trim removed 4 bases at V and 4 bases at J, leaving 12 bases unmatched. This CDR3 has 17 amino acids. Germline CDR1 GTSNPN, CDR2 SVGIG (reference sequence). CDR3: CAWIRLAGGPGPDTQYF. The CDR3 DNA reads as TGTGCCTGGATCCGTCTAGCGGGAGGGCCGGGCCCAGATACGCAGTATTTT.

This clone occurred a few times. This sequence joins TRBV7-9 and TRBJ2-2, with 8 bases identical to TRBD1. CDR1 and CDR2 (germline): SEHNR, FQNEAQ (reference sequence). This CDR3 spans 16 amino acids. The junction had 8 bases not matched to a gene; V was cut back by 1 base and J by 7 bases. CDR3 nucleotide sequence: TGTGCCAGCAGCTTAGGTTCAGGGGGCGCCGGCGGGGAGCTGTTTTTT. Protein: CASSLGSGGAGGELFF. Full variable domain (remainder filled in from reference TRBV7-9 and TRBJ2-2): DTGVSQNPRHKITKRGQNVTFRCDPISEHNRLYWYRQTLGQGPEFLTYFQNEAQLEKSRLLSDRFSAERPKGSFSTLEIQRTEQGDSAMYLCASSLGSGGAGGELFFGEGSRLTVL.

V and J are TRBV5-1 and TRBJ1-1, with a weak D call TRBD1 (5 bases). The ends were cut back, 6 bases at V and 3 bases at J, with 18 bases in the middle. The germline V gene encodes CDR1 SGHRS and CDR2 YFSETQ. The length of the CDR3 is 15 residues. The CDR3 here is CASTGERAGDTEAFF. The CDR3 nucleotides read TGCGCCAGCACAGGAGAAAGGGCGGGGGACACTGAAGCTTTCTTT.

The chain couples TRBV5-1 to TRBJ2-2, with a possible D match to TRBD1 (6 bases). Germline CDR1 SGHRS, CDR2 YFSETQ. This CDR3 is built from 15 residues. The V end was cut by 0 bases, the J end by 4 bases, with 10 bases between. The CDR3 here is CASSLGQGFTGELFF. CDR3 bases: TGCGCCAGCAGCTTGGGTCAGGGGTTCACCGGGGAGCTGTTTTTT.

The chain recombines TRBV6-5 with TRBJ2-3, with unresolved D. The V and J ends lost 5 bases and 5 bases respectively, with 17 bases between them. The germline V gene has CDR1 MNHEY and CDR2 SVGAGI. The CDR3 has 15 residues. CDR3 in amino acids: CASSPTHLAGDTQYF. CDR3 nucleotide sequence: TGTGCCAGCAGTCCCACCCATTTGGCTGGAGATACGCAGTATTTT.

The V and J genes are TRBV7-8 and TRBJ2-7, with 13 bases identical to TRBD2. The trim removed 7 bases at V and 4 bases at J, leaving 7 bases unmatched. CDR3 length: 15 amino acids. Germline V gene sequence: CDR1 SGHVS, CDR2 FQNEAQ. In DNA, the CDR3 is TGTGCCAGCACTGGACTAGCGGGAGTTGGGTACGAGCAGTACTTC. It is translated as CASTGLAGVGYEQYF.

The V gene is TRBV5-1, the J gene TRBJ2-5, with a possible D match to TRBD1 (5 bases). The germline V gene has CDR1 SGHRS and CDR2 YFSETQ. The CDR3 totals 13 residues. V dropped 2 bases and J dropped 4 bases, with 9 bases sitting between them. The CDR3 loop reads CASSLRGRETQYF. CDR3 DNA sequence: TGCGCCAGCAGCTTAAGGGGAAGAGAGACCCAGTACTTC.

With regard to this clone: Other nucleotide sequences in the sample specify the same CDR3. This chain links TRBV18 with TRBJ1-1; D is unclear. The CDR3 has 13 residues. V lost 3 bases, J lost 2 bases, and 7 bases lay in between. Germline CDR1 is KGHSH and CDR2 is LQKENI. CDR3 sequence reads: CASSPAENTEAFF. DNA for the CDR3: TGTGCCAGCTCACCCGCGGAAAACACTGAAGCTTTCTTT.

The genes are TRBV11-1 and TRBJ2-1; 7 bases align to TRBD2. The CDR3 has 14 amino acids. V lost 6 bases and J lost 10; bases outside the gene matches: 12. From germline, CDR1 is SGHAT and CDR2 FQDESV (reference sequence). The CDR3 DNA is TGTGCCAGCAGTCCAGGGAGGGGCAATCAAGAGCAGTTCTTC. Encoded protein: CASSPGRGNQEQFF.

Only a few counts were recorded for this clone. This chain uses TRBV7-2 with TRBJ2-3, with TRBD2 matching over 8 bases. The CDR3 is 17 residues long. J gave up 5 bases and V 4 bases, and 14 bases lay outside the gene matches. Germline V CDR1 and CDR2: SGHTA, FQGNSA. The CDR3 DNA follows: TGTGCCAGCAGCTATCACGGATTAGCGGGGTCGGTAGATACGCAGTATTTT. It specifies CASSYHGLAGSVDTQYF.

This clone was seen a handful of times. This rearrangement joins TRBV5-1 to TRBJ1-6, with D tentatively TRBD1 (6 bases). Germline V gives CDR1 SGHRS, CDR2 YFSETQ. Trimming took off 5 bases at V and 9 bases at J, with 15 bases between the two ends. The CDR3 has 14 amino acids. CDR3 amino acids: CASSSGTYASPLHF. The CDR3 coding sequence is TGCGCCAGCAGTTCCGGGACATATGCTTCACCCCTCCACTTT.

This chain links TRBV7-2 with TRBJ2-1; 8 bases match TRBD2. This CDR3 is built from 16 residues. Germline CDR1 is SGHTA and CDR2 is FQGNSA. The trim removed 3 bases at V and 3 bases at J, leaving 7 bases unmatched. The CDR3 region has the DNA TGTGCCAGCAGCTTCTTAGCGGGAATGAACTACAATGAGCAGTTCTTC. Translating it yields CASSFLAGMNYNEQFF.

The gene calls are TRBV5-1 and TRBJ1-6; D ambiguous. The CDR3 spans 14 residues. Germline loops: CDR1 SGHRS, CDR2 YFSETQ. Trimming shortened V by 0 bases and J by 6 bases, and 7 bases separated the two germline ends. The CDR3 loop reads CASSLGSFNSPLHF. CDR3 nucleotide sequence: TGCGCCAGCAGCTTGGGCAGTTTTAATTCACCCCTCCACTTT.